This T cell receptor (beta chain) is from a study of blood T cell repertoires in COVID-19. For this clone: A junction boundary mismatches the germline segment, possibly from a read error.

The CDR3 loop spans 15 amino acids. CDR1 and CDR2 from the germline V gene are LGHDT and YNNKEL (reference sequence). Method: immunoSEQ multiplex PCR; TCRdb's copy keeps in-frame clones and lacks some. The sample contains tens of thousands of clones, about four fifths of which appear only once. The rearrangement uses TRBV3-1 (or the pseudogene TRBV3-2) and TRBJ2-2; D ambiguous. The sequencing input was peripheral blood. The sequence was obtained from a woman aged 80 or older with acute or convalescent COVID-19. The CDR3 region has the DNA TGTGCCAGCAGTCAAGGTGCAACAAGTGCCGGGGAGCTGTTTTTT. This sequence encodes CASSQGATSAGELFF.